These 19 T cell receptor beta chains originate from one sample sequenced in a study of CD8+ T cells in alopecia areata. Treatment noted: oral pan-JAK inhibitor, 5-10 mg twice daily. After isolation, RNA underwent reverse transcription to generate cDNA as the sequencing template. Sequenced by immunoSEQ multiplex PCR; TCRdb stores in-frame clones only, minus some. The sample yields 150,000 to 200,000 clones, roughly two thirds seen once. The sample consisted of CD4+ T cells sorted from blood, taken at week 4, from a patient treated with tofacitinib. The receptors originated from a human donor with alopecia areata.

The chain is built from TRBV6-5 and TRBJ1-2; TRBD1 might be the D (6 bases). CDR1 MNHEY and CDR2 SVGAGI come from the germline V gene. The CDR3 extends over 14 amino acids. The germline V and J ends were trimmed by 7 bases and 3 bases, with 15 bases remaining between them. The DNA for the CDR3 is TGTGCCAGCAAACACAGGGCGGGTGACTATGGCTACACCTTC. Protein product: CASKHRAGDYGYTF.

J is TRBJ1-6 and V is TRBV6-5; D might be TRBD1 (6 bases). Germline V gives CDR1 MNHEY, CDR2 SVGAGI. V was shortened by 0 bases and J by 4 bases, with 10 bases between the two germline ends. This CDR3 is built from 16 residues. The chain's CDR3 is CASSYSTGAYNSPLHF. Here the CDR3 DNA reads TGTGCCAGCAGTTACTCGACAGGAGCTTATAATTCACCCCTCCACTTT.

This clone turned up a few times. The gene calls are TRBV4-1 and TRBJ1-6; D is unclear. There are 16 residues in the CDR3. The germline CDR1 and CDR2 sequences are MGHRA and YSYEKL. Between the trimmed V and J ends, which lost 0 bases and 0 bases, there was a span of 6 bases. This CDR3 reads CASSQEQSSYNSPLHF. The CDR3 bases are TGCGCCAGCAGCCAAGAGCAGAGCTCCTATAATTCACCCCTCCACTTT.

This chain links TRBV7-2 with TRBJ2-1; D is perhaps TRBD1 (6 bases). Germline V gene lookup returns CDR1 SGHTA and CDR2 FQGNSA. There are 16 residues in the CDR3. V lost 2 bases and J 2 bases, leaving 13 bases between the germline ends. CDR3 sequence reads: CASSLQDRGPYNEQFF. The CDR3 DNA reads as TGTGCCAGCAGCTTACAGGACAGAGGGCCCTACAATGAGCAGTTCTTC.

V is TRBV7-9 and J is TRBJ1-5; 7 positions match TRBD1. Germline loops: CDR1 SEHNR, CDR2 FQNEAQ (reference sequence). This CDR3 has 17 residues. The V and J ends lost 5 bases and 4 bases, in that order; junction bases with no gene match: 14. The CDR3 DNA follows: TGTGCCAGCAGCAAAGGGACAGAGTCCCTTTGGAATCAGCCCCAGCATTTT. Translation gives CASSKGTESLWNQPQHF.

This chain connects TRBV11-2 to TRBJ2-5; weak D call: TRBD1 (5 bases). Germline V gene sequence: CDR1 SGHAT, CDR2 FQNNGV. Trimming took 3 bases from V and 2 from J, leaving 13 bases between them. The CDR3 consists of 15 residues. In DNA, the CDR3 is TGTGCCAGCAGCTTGCCAGACAGATATCAAGAGACCCAGTACTTC. This gives the protein CASSLPDRYQETQYF.

CDR3 sequence: CASFGGYEQYF. CDR3 nucleotide sequence: TGTGCCAGCTTCGGAGGGTACGAGCAGTACTTC. V is TRBV27 and J is TRBJ2-7; possibly TRBD2 for D (6 bases). The V and J ends lost 8 bases and 4 bases respectively, with 9 bases between them. This CDR3 region has 11 residues. Germline values: CDR1 MNHEY, CDR2 SMNVEV (reference sequence).

The chain employs TRBV29-1 and TRBJ1-1; D is possibly TRBD1 (6 bases). In germline, CDR1 is SQVTM, CDR2 ANQGSEA. The CDR3 has 12 amino acids. The CDR3: CSSRGAYAEAFF. CDR3 nucleotide sequence: TGCAGTAGCAGGGGCGCGTACGCTGAAGCTTTCTTT.

The chain uses TRBV5-1 and TRBJ2-1; 7 positions agree with TRBD2. The CDR3 has 15 amino acids. Germline trimming cut 2 bases from V and 2 bases from J; bases unmatched to any gene: 4. Germline assignment: CDR1 SGHRS and CDR2 YFSETQ. The CDR3 here is CASSFPRGAYNEQFF. CDR3 in DNA: TGCGCCAGCAGCTTCCCACGGGGGGCCTACAATGAGCAGTTCTTC.

V gene TRBV30 combines with J gene TRBJ1-1; D not resolved. This CDR3 comprises 14 residues. CDR1 GTSNPN and CDR2 SVGIG come from the germline V gene (reference sequence). V shed 2 bases and J shed 1 base, with 11 bases lying between them. The CDR3 is CAWSLTPGNTEAFF. The DNA of the CDR3 is TGTGCCTGGAGTCTGACTCCGGGGAACACTGAAGCTTTCTTT.

The genes are TRBV29-1 and TRBJ2-3, with a tentative D call TRBD2 (6 bases). Trimming cost V 0 bases and J 2 bases, with 12 bases left between them. This CDR3 contains 15 residues. Germline V gives CDR1 SQVTM, CDR2 ANQGSEA. The CDR3 region is CSVEDRGGVTDTQYF. The CDR3 coding sequence is TGCAGCGTTGAAGATCGGGGCGGGGTCACAGATACGCAGTATTTT.

V is TRBV19 and J is TRBJ1-5; 8 nucleotides match TRBD1. V lost 4 bases and J lost 0; bases outside the gene matches: 5. The CDR3 runs to 16 residues. Germline CDR1 is LNHDA and CDR2 is SQIVND (reference sequence). The CDR3 region is CASSTTGGGSNQPQHF. The CDR3 DNA sequence: TGTGCCAGTAGTACCACAGGGGGGGGTAGCAATCAGCCCCAGCATTTT.

This chain links TRBV30 with TRBJ1-5; the D is unclear. V shed 2 bases and J shed 6 bases, with 8 bases lying between them. CDR1 and CDR2 from the germline V gene are GTSNPN and SVGIG (reference sequence). The CDR3 has 12 amino acids. CDR3 sequence reads: CAWSMGVQPQHF. For the CDR3, the DNA is TGTGCCTGGAGTATGGGAGTTCAGCCCCAGCATTTT.

V gene TRBV29-1 combines with J gene TRBJ2-6; TRBD1 might be the D (6 bases). The CDR3 has 19 amino acids. The ends were cut back, 1 base at V and 2 bases at J, with 21 bases in the middle. Looked up from germline, CDR1 is SQVTM and CDR2 is ANQGSEA. The CDR3 reads CSVEVITGKTGAGANVLTF. The CDR3 DNA follows: TGCAGCGTTGAAGTAATAACCGGAAAGACAGGAGCTGGGGCCAACGTCCTGACTTTC.

V usage is TRBV5-6 and J usage is TRBJ2-5; weak D call: TRBD1 (6 bases). The CDR3 extends over 14 amino acids. Trimming stripped 2 bases from V and 3 bases from J, with 11 bases between. The germline V gene encodes CDR1 SGHDT and CDR2 YYEEEE. DNA for the CDR3: TGTGCCAGCAGCTTCCGGGACACCGAAGAGACCCAGTACTTC. The encoded protein is CASSFRDTEETQYF.

As to this clone: Other DNA sequences in this specimen translate into the identical CDR3. CDR3 sequence (DNA): TGCAGTGCTAGAGTTGTGGAGACCCAGTACTTC. Amino acids: CSARVVETQYF. V usage is TRBV20-1 and J usage is TRBJ2-5; no clear D. Germline CDR1 reads DFQATT; CDR2 reads SNEGSKA (reference sequence). The V and J ends lost 1 base and 5 bases respectively, with 5 bases between them. The CDR3 covers 11 residues.

The V call is TRBV7-9, the J call TRBJ2-5; TRBD2 might be the D (5 bases). CDR3 length equals 15 residues. V gave up 3 bases and J gave up 7 bases, with 18 bases separating them. Germline CDR1 SEHNR, CDR2 FQNEAQ (reference sequence). The CDR3 reads CASSFSVLAGGTQYF. The CDR3 DNA reads as TGTGCCAGCAGCTTTTCCGTGCTAGCCGGAGGGACCCAGTACTTC.

About this clone: Other DNA variants within this sample encode the same CDR3. The CDR3 region is CSVVGAGQETQYF. CDR3 nucleotides: TGCAGCGTTGTCGGCGCAGGGCAAGAGACCCAGTACTTC. This chain joins TRBV29-1 and TRBJ2-5; D might be TRBD1 (5 bases). Trimming took off 4 bases at V and 2 bases at J, with 11 bases between the two ends. There are 13 residues in the CDR3. From germline, CDR1 is SQVTM and CDR2 ANQGSEA.

The chain has TRBV19 and TRBJ1-2, with 9 bases aligning to TRBD1. The CDR3 is 16 residues long. J was trimmed by 3 bases and V by 6 bases; bases with no gene match: 11. Germline V gives CDR1 LNHDA, CDR2 SQIVND (reference sequence). CDR3 sequence reads: CASRTIGQGPDYGYTF. The CDR3 coding sequence is TGTGCCAGTAGAACTATTGGACAGGGGCCCGACTATGGCTACACCTTC.